What follows are 13 T cell receptor beta chains derived from one specimen sequenced in a study of T-cell memory formation after mild COVID-19. TCRdb re-analysed the 5' RACE reads in MiXCR, keeping a single row per CDR3 protein. Seen here are 470,000 or so distinct CDR3 sequences, around a quarter observed once, and the top ten hold about an eighth. Input material: PBMCs or a T cell subset sorted from them (not recorded which). Receptors originate from an adult woman who had mild COVID-19 (a few samples of this study predate the infection). Cell type and time point are not known.

This clonotype has a count of ten or more. This chain links TRBV4-3 with TRBJ2-5, with 9 bases that match TRBD2. The CDR3 runs to 17 residues. Germline CDR1 and CDR2: LGHNA and YSLEER. The ends lost 1 base at V and 3 bases at J; junction bases unmatched: 9. CDR3 coding DNA: TGCGCCAGCAGCCAAGCGCTCTCGCGGGAGGGAGAAGAGACCCAGTACTTC. Translating gives CASSQALSREGEETQYF.

This clonotype appeared many times. The rearrangement joins TRBV7-2 to TRBJ2-5; D is unclear. Germline V gene data show CDR1 as SGHTA and CDR2 as FQGNSA. V gave up 6 bases and J gave up 4 bases, with 9 bases separating them. The CDR3 is 12 amino acids. CDR3 DNA sequence: TGTGCCAGCAGTTATGATCGAGAGACCCAGTACTTC. It specifies CASSYDRETQYF.

This chain links TRBV7-2 with TRBJ2-2; 10 bases match TRBD2. V shed 3 bases and J 5 bases; nucleotides not matched to a gene: 6. This CDR3 contains 16 residues. The germline CDR1 and CDR2 sequences are SGHTA and FQGNSA. The CDR3 spells CASSLSPGLATGELFF. DNA of the CDR3: TGTGCCAGCAGCTTGTCACCGGGACTAGCGACCGGGGAGCTGTTTTTT.

The chain is built from TRBV7-9 and TRBJ2-7; 14 bases match TRBD2. V lost 5 bases, J lost 3 bases, and 3 bases stayed unmatched. The CDR3 consists of 15 residues. Germline CDR1 reads SEHNR; CDR2 reads FQNEAQ (reference sequence). The CDR3 region is CASSGTSGGDYEQYF. Here the CDR3 DNA reads TGTGCCAGCAGCGGGACTAGCGGGGGAGACTACGAGCAGTACTTC.

The gene calls are TRBV12-3 or TRBV12-4 and TRBJ2-7; D gene uncertain. The CDR3 extends over 13 amino acids. Trimming shortened V by 5 bases and J by 2 bases, and 10 bases separated the two germline ends. The CDR3 sequence is CASSPQVTYEQYF. The DNA for the CDR3 is TGTGCCAGCAGTCCTCAGGTTACCTACGAGCAGTACTTC.

This sequence joins TRBV6-4 and TRBJ2-7, with TRBD1 identical over 7 bases. Germline V lookup: CDR1 MRHNA, CDR2 SNTAGT. This CDR3 contains 15 residues. V shed 5 bases, J shed 1 base, and the junction held 8 bases outside the gene matches. CDR3 sequence (DNA): TGTGCCAGCAGTCTTAGACAGGGTAATTCCTACGAGCAGTACTTC. Translated: CASSLRQGNSYEQYF.

V is TRBV27 and J is TRBJ1-3; D uncertain. The CDR3 has 15 residues. V lost 4 bases and J 2 bases, leaving 12 bases between the germline ends. Germline CDR1 reads MNHEY; CDR2 reads SMNVEV (reference sequence). CDR3 sequence reads: CASSSAGRPGNTIYF. The CDR3 DNA is TGTGCCAGCAGTTCCGCTGGGCGACCTGGAAACACCATATATTTT.

V usage is TRBV20-1 and J usage is TRBJ2-1, with 7 bases that match TRBD1. Germline V lookup: CDR1 DFQATT, CDR2 SNEGSKA (reference sequence). The length of the CDR3 is 14 residues. The junction had 12 bases not matched to a gene; V was cut back by 6 bases and J by 7 bases. CDR3 bases: TGCAGTGCCCTCGGGGACAGAGGGGCTAATGAGCAGTTCTTC. This translates into CSALGDRGANEQFF.

J is TRBJ2-7 and V is TRBV2, with D unclear. Trimming pared 5 bases from V and 6 bases from J, leaving 14 bases between. This CDR3 is built from 13 residues. Germline V gene sequence: CDR1 SNHLY, CDR2 FYNNEI. This CDR3 is CASSSLPGSEQYF. Written as DNA, the CDR3 is TGTGCCAGCAGTTCCCTACCAGGTTCCGAGCAGTACTTC.

This clonotype was picked up a small number of times. The CDR3 is CASSQERIYEQYF. In nucleotides, the CDR3 is TGCGCCAGCAGCCAAGAGCGAATCTACGAGCAGTACTTC. This chain joins TRBV4-1 and TRBJ2-7; D call uncertain. Per germline, CDR1 MGHRA and CDR2 YSYEKL. Trimming took off 0 bases at V and 3 bases at J, with 6 bases between the two ends. The CDR3 is made up of 13 amino acids.

In its sample, this clonotype was seen a few times. This sequence joins TRBV3-1 and TRBJ2-3; D gene uncertain. V shed 1 base and J shed 2 bases, with 4 bases lying between them. Germline values: CDR1 LGHDT, CDR2 YNNKEL (reference sequence). The CDR3 length is 13 residues. The CDR3 spells CASSQGFTDTQYF. CDR3 bases: TGTGCCAGCAGCCAAGGGTTCACAGATACGCAGTATTTT.

J is TRBJ2-1 and V is TRBV24-1, with a tentative D call TRBD1 (7 bases). The CDR3 loop spans 16 amino acids. Germline V gene lookup returns CDR1 KGHDR and CDR2 SFDVKD. The germline V and J ends were trimmed by 0 bases and 12 bases, with 20 bases remaining between them. In DNA, the CDR3 is TGTGCCACCAGTGATTTGCCCCCGTCCCAGGGGGGAAGGCAGTTCTTC. Translated: CATSDLPPSQGGRQFF.

This clonotype was recorded at least ten times. CDR3 in amino acids: CASSSAGDTQYF. CDR3 bases: TGTGCCAGCAGTTCCGCAGGAGATACGCAGTATTTT. V and J are TRBV12-3 or TRBV12-4 and TRBJ2-3; D gene ambiguous. Trimming took 4 bases from V and 5 from J, leaving 7 bases between them. The CDR3 spans 12 residues.